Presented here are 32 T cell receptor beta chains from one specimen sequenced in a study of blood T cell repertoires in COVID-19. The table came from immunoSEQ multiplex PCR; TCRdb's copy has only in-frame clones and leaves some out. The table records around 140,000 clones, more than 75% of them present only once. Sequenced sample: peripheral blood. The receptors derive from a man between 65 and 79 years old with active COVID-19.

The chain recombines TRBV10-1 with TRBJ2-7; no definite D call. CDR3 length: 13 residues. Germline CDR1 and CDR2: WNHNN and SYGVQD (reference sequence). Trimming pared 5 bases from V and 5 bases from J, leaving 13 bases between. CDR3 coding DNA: TGCGCCAGCAGTTATCGGGTCGAGGACGAGCAGTACTTC. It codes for CASSYRVEDEQYF.

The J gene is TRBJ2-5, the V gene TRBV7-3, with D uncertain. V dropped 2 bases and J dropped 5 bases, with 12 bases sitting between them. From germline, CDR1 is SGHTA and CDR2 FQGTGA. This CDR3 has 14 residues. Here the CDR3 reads CASSLFGGDETQYF. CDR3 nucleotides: TGTGCCAGCAGCTTATTTGGTGGAGACGAGACCCAGTACTTC.

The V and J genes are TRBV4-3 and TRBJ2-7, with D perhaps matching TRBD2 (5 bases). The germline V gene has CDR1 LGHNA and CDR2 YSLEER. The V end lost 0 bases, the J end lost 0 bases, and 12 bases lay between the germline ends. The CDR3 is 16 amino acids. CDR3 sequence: CASSQDHGISSYEQYF. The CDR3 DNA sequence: TGCGCCAGCAGCCAAGATCACGGGATTAGCTCCTACGAGCAGTACTTC.

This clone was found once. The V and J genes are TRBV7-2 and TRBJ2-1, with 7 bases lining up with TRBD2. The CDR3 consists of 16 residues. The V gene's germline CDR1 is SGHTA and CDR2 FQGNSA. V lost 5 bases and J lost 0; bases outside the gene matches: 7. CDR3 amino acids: CASSPKRGLSYNEQFF. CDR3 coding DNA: TGTGCCAGCAGCCCCAAGCGGGGCCTCTCCTACAATGAGCAGTTCTTC. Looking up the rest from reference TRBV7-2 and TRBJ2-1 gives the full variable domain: GAGVSQSPSNKVTEKGKDVELRCDPISGHTALYWYRQSLGQGLEFLIYFQGNSAPDKSGLPSDRFSAERTGGSVSTLTIQRTQQEDSAVYLCASSPKRGLSYNEQFFGPGTRLTVL.

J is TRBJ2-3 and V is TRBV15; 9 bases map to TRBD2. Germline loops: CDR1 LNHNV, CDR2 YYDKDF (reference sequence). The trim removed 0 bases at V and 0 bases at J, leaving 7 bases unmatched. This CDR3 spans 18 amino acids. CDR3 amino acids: CATSRDGTSGPSTDTQYF. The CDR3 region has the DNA TGTGCCACCAGCAGAGATGGAACTAGCGGGCCGAGCACAGATACGCAGTATTTT.

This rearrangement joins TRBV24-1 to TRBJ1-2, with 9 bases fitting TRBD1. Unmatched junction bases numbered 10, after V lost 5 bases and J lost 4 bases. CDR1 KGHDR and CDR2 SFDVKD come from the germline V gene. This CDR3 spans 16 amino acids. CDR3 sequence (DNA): TGTGCCACCAGTGGGCCTGGGACAGGGTACGCCTATGGCTACACCTTC. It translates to CATSGPGTGYAYGYTF.

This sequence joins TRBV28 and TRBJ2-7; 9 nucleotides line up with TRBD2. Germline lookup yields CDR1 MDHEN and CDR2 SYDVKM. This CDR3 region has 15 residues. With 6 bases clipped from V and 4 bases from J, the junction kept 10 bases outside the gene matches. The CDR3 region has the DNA TGTGCCAGCAGCGTAGCGGGAGCTCAAGGTTACGAGCAGTACTTC. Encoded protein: CASSVAGAQGYEQYF.

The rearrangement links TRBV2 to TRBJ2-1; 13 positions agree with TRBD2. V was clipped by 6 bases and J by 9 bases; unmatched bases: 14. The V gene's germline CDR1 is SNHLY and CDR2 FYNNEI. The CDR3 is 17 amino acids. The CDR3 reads CASSPGGLAGIAGEQFF. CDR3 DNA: TGTGCCAGCAGCCCGGGGGGACTAGCGGGAATCGCAGGTGAGCAGTTCTTC.

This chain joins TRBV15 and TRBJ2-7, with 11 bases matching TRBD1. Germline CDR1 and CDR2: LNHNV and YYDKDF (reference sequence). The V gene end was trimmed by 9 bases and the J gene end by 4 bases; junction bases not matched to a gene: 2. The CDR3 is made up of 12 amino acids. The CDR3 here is CATGTGGYEQYF. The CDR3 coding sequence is TGTGCCACGGGGACAGGGGGGTACGAGCAGTACTTC.

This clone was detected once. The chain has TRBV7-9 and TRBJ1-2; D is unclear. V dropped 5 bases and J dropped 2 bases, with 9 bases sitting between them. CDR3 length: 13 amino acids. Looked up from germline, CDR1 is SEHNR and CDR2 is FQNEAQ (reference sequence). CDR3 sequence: CASSADKNYGYTF. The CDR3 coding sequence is TGTGCCAGCAGCGCCGACAAGAACTATGGCTACACCTTC. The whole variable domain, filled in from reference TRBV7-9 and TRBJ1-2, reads DTGVSQNPRHKITKRGQNVTFRCDPISEHNRLYWYRQTLGQGPEFLTYFQNEAQLEKSRLLSDRFSAERPKGSFSTLEIQRTEQGDSAMYLCASSADKNYGYTFGSGTRLTVV.

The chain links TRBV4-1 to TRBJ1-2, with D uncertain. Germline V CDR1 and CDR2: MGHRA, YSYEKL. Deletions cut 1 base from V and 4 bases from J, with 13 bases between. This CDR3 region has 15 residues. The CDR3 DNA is TGCGCCAGCAGCCAAGTGGGGAGCTACTTCTATGGCTACACCTTC. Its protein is CASSQVGSYFYGYTF.

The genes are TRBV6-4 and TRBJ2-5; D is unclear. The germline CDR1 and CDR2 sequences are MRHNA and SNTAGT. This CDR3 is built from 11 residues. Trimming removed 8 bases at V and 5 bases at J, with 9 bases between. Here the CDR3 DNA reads TGTGCCAGCCCCCCCCGGGAGACCCAGTACTTC. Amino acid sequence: CASPPRETQYF.

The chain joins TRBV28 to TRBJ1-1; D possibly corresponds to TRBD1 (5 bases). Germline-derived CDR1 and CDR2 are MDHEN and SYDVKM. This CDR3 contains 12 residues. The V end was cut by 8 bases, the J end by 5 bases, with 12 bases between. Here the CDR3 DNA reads TGTGCCAGCGGAGAGGGGAGGACTGAAGCTTTCTTT. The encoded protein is CASGEGRTEAFF. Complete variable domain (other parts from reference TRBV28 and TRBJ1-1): DVKVTQSSRYLVKRTGEKVFLECVQDMDHENMFWYRQDPGLGLRLIYFSYDVKMKEKGDIPEGYSVSREKKERFSLILESASTNQTSMYLCASGEGRTEAFFGQGTRLTVV.

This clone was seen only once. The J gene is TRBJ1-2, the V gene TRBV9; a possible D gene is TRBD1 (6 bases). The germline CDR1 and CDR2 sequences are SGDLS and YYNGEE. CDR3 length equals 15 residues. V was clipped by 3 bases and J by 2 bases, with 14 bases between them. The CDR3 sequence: CASSARDIENYGYTF. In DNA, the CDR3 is TGTGCCAGCAGCGCCCGGGACATCGAGAACTATGGCTACACCTTC.

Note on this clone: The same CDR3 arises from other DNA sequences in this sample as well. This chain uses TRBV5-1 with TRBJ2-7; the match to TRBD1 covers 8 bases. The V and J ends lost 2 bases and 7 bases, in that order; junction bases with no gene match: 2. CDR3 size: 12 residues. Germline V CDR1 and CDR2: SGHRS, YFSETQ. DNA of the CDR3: TGCGCCAGCAGCTTCACAGGGGGTGAGCAGTACTTC. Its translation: CASSFTGGEQYF.

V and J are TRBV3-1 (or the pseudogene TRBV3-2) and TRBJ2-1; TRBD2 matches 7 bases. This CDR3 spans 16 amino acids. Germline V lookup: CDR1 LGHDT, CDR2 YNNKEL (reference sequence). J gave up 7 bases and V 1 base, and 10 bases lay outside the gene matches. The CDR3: CASSQGLGEGQNEQFF. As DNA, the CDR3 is TGTGCCAGCAGCCAAGGATTGGGGGAGGGCCAGAATGAGCAGTTCTTC.

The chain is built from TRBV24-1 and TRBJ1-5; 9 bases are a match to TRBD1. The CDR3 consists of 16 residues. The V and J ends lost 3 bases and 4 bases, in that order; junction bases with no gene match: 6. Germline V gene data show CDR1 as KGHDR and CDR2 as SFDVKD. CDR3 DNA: TGTGCCACCAGTGATGCCGACAGGGGGGGGAATCAGCCCCAGCATTTT. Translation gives CATSDADRGGNQPQHF.

CDR3 residues: CASSFRGRELFF. Written as DNA, the CDR3 is TGTGCCAGCAGCTTCAGGGGCAGGGAGCTGTTTTTT. V usage is TRBV28 and J usage is TRBJ2-2; D is perhaps TRBD1 (6 bases). The CDR3 is 12 residues long. Per the germline V gene, CDR1 is MDHEN and CDR2 is SYDVKM. V dropped 6 bases and J dropped 9 bases, with 11 bases sitting between them.

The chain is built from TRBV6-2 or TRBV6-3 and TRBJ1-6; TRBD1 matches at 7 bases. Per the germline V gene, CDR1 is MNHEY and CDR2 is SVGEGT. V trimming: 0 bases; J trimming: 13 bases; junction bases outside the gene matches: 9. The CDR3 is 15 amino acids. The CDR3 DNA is TGTGCCAGCAGTTACTCGAGAAGGGGGCAATCCCCCCTCCACTTT. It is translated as CASSYSRRGQSPLHF.

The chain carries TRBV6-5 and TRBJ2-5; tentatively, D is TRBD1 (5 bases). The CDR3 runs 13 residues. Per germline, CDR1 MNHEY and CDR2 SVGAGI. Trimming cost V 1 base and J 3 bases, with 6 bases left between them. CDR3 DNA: TGTGCCAGCAGTTACTTAGGGGAAGAGACCCAGTACTTC. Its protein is CASSYLGEETQYF.

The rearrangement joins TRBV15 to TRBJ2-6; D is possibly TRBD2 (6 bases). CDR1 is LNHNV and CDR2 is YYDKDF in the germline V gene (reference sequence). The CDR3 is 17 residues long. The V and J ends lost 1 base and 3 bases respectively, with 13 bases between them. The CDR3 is CATSRGGGASGANVLTF. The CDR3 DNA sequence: TGTGCCACCAGCAGAGGTGGAGGGGCCAGTGGGGCCAACGTCCTGACTTTC.

This CDR3 reads CASSLGAVGAGSPLHF. For the CDR3, the DNA is TGTGCCAGCAGTTTGGGGGCGGTGGGGGCCGGGTCACCCCTCCACTTT. The chain uses TRBV28 and TRBJ1-6; TRBD1 is a possible D gene (6 bases). The V gene's germline CDR1 is MDHEN and CDR2 SYDVKM. CDR3 length equals 16 residues. Between the trimmed V and J ends, which lost 3 bases and 10 bases, there was a span of 19 bases.

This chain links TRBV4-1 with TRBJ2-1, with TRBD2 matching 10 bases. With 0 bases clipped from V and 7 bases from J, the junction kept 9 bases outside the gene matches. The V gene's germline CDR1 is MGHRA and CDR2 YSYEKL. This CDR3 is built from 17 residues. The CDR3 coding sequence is TGCGCCAGCAGCCAAGATGGTGGGCTAGCGGGAGAGAATGAGCAGTTCTTC. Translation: CASSQDGGLAGENEQFF.

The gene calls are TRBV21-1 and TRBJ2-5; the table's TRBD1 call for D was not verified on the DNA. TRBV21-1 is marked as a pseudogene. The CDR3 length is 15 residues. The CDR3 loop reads CASSKDRQGGETQYF. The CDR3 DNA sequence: TGTGCCAGCAGCAAAGATAGACAGGGCGGGGAGACCCAGTACTTC.

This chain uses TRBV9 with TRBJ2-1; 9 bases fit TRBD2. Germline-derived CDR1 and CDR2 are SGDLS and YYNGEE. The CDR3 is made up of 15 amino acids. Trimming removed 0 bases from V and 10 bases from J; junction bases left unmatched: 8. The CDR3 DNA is TGTGCCAGCAGCGTAGAACTAGCGGGCATAGGAGAGCAGTTCTTC. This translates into CASSVELAGIGEQFF. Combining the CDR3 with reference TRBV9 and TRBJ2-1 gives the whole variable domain DSGVTQTPKHLITATGQRVTLRCSPRSGDLSVYWYQQSLDQGLQFLIQYYNGEERAKGNILERFSAQQFPDLHSELNLSSLELGDSALYFCASSVELAGIGEQFFGPGTRLTVL.

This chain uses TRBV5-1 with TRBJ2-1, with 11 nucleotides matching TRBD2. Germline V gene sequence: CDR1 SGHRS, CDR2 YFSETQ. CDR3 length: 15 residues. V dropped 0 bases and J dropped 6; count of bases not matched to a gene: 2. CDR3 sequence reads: CASSLDSGRGNEQFF. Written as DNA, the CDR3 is TGCGCCAGCAGCTTGGATAGCGGGAGGGGCAATGAGCAGTTCTTC.

CDR3 sequence reads: CASSSQGATLSYNEQFF. CDR3 coding DNA: TGTGCCAGCAGTTCACAGGGGGCTACCCTCTCCTACAATGAGCAGTTCTTC. The V call is TRBV28, the J call TRBJ2-1, with 9 positions matching TRBD1. The CDR3 length is 17 residues. Trimming removed 4 bases from V and 0 bases from J; junction bases left unmatched: 7. Germline V gene lookup returns CDR1 MDHEN and CDR2 SYDVKM.

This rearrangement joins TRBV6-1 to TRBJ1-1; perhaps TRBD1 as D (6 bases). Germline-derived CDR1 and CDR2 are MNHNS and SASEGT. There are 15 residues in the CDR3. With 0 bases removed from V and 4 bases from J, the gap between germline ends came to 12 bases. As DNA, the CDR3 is TGTGCCAGCAGTGAAGCGGTGGCAGGGGCCACTGAAGCTTTCTTT. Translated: CASSEAVAGATEAFF.

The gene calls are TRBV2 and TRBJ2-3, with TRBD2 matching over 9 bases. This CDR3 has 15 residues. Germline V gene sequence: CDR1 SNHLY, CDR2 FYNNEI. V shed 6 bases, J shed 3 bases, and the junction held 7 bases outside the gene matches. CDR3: CASRSEAGGTDTQYF. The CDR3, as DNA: TGTGCCAGCAGGAGTGAGGCGGGAGGGACAGATACGCAGTATTTT.

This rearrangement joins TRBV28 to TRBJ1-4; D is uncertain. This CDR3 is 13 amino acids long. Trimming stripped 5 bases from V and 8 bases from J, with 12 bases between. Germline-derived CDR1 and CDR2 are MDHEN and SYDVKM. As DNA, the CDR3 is TGTGCCAGCAGTATAAAGCTTCGAGAAAAACTGTTTTTT. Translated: CASSIKLREKLFF.

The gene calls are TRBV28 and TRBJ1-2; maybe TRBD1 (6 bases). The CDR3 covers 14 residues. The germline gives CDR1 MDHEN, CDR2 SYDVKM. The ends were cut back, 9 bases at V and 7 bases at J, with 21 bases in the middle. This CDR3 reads CASLPGGPVTGYTF. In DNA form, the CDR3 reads TGTGCCAGTCTTCCCGGGGGGCCCGTTACTGGCTACACCTTC.

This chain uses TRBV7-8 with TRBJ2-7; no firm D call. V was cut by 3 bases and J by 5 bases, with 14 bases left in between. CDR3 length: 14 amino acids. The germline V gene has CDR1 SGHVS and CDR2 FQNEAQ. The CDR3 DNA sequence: TGTGCCAGCAGCTTTTTTAGCCCCGAGGACGAGCAGTACTTC. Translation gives CASSFFSPEDEQYF.